The present TCR beta chain was sequenced within a study of T-cell memory formation after mild COVID-19. TCRdb recomputed calls from the 5' RACE reads with MiXCR, one row per CDR3 protein. In the table there are some 320,000 distinct CDR3 sequences, roughly an eighth of which are singletons. The CDR3 length is 17 residues. V was clipped by 5 bases and J by 1 base; unmatched bases: 10. Material: PBMCs or a T cell subset sorted from them (not recorded which). The receptor was derived from a young man who had mild COVID-19 (a few samples of this study predate the infection). Cell type and time point are not known. The rearrangement joins TRBV12-3 or TRBV12-4 to TRBJ1-1; 10 bases map to TRBD1. The CDR3 reads CASSPRQGARENTEAFF. The CDR3 DNA sequence: TGTGCCAGCAGTCCCCGACAGGGGGCGAGGGAGAACACTGAAGCTTTCTTT.